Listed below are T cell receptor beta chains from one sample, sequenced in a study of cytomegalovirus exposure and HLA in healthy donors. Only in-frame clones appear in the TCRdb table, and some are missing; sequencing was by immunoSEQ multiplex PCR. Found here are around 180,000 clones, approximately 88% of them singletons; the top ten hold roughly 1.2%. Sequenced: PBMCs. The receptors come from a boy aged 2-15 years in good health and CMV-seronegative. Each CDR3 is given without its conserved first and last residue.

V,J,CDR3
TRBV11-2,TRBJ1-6,ASSLVSAGGYNSPLH
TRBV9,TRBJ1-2,ASSSASGSSNYGYT
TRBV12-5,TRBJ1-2,ASGGSRDYGYT
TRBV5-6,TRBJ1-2,ASSLPGLGYGYT
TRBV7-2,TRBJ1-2,ASSFQDRNYGYT
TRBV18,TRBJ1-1,ASSPVGGSGTEAF
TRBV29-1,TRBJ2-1,SVDSGLAGVEQF
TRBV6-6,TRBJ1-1,ASSLDRAGTEAF
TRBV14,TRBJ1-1,ASSQFRGLNTEAF
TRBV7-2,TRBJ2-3,ASSLYALYNPDTQY
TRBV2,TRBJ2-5,ASSRQGGETQY
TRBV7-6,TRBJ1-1,ASSLTGGNTEAF
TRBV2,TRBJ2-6,ASTDPRPGVNSGANVLT